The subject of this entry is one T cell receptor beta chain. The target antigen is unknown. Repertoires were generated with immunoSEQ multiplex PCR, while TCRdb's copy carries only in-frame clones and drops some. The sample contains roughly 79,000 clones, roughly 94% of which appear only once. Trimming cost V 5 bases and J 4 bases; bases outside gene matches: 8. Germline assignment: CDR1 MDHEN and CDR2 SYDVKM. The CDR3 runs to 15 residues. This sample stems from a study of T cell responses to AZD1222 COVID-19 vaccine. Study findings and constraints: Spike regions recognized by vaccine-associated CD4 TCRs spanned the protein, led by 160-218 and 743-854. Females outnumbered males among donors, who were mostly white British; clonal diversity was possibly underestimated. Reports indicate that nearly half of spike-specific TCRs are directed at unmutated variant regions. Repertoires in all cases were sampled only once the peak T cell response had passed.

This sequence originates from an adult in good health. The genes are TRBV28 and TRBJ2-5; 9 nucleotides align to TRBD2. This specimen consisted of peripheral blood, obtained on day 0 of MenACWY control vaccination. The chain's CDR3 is CASSGIAGGRETQYF. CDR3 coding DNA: TGTGCCAGCAGTGGAATCGCGGGAGGGCGAGAGACCCAGTACTTC.